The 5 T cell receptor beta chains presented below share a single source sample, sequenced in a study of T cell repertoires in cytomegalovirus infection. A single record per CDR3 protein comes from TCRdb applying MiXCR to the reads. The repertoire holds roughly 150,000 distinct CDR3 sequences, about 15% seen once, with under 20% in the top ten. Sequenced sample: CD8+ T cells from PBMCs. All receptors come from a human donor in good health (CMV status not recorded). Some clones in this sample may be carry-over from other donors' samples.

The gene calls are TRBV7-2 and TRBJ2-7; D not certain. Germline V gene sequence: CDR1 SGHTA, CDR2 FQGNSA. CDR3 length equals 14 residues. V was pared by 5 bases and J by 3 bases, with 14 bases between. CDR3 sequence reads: CASSPLQLDYEQYF. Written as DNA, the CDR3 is TGTGCCAGCAGCCCGCTGCAGTTAGACTACGAGCAGTACTTC.

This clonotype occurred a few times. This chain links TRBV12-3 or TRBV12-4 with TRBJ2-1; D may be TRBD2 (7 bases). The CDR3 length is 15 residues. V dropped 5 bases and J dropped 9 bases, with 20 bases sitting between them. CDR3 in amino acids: CASSPRGGAVSEQFF. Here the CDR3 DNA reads TGTGCCAGCAGTCCCCGCGGGGGCGCGGTCAGTGAGCAGTTCTTC.

The CDR3 here is CASSASRGRAEAFF. The DNA of the CDR3 is TGTGCCAGCAGCGCCTCAAGAGGGAGGGCTGAAGCTTTCTTT. This sequence joins TRBV6-2 or TRBV6-3 and TRBJ1-1; unclear D gene. Deletions cut 6 bases from V and 6 bases from J, with 17 bases between. CDR1 MNHEY and CDR2 SVGEGT come from the germline V gene. The CDR3 extends over 14 amino acids.

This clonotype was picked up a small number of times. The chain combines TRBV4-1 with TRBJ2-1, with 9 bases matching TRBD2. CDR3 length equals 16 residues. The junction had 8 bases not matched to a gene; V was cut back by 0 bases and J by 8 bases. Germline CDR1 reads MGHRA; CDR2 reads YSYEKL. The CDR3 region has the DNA TGCGCCAGCAGCCAAGAGGGCGGGGGGGCATGGGATGAGCAGTTCTTC. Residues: CASSQEGGGAWDEQFF.

CDR3 DNA sequence: TGTGCCAGCAGCTCTTCCCGATCGAAAGAGACCCAGTACTTC. The encoded protein is CASSSSRSKETQYF. The chain links TRBV7-9 to TRBJ2-5; no firm D call. V dropped 4 bases and J dropped 3 bases, with 12 bases sitting between them. Germline CDR1 SEHNR, CDR2 FQNEAQ (reference sequence). The CDR3 extends over 14 amino acids.